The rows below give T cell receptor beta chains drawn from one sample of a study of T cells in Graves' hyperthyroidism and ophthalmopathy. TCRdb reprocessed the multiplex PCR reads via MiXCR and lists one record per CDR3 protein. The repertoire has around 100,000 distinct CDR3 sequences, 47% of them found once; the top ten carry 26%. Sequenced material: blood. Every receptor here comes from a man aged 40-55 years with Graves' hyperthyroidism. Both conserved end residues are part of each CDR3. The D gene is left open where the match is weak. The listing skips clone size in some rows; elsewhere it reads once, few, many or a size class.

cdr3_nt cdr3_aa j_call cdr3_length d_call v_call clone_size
TGTGCCAGCATCTACACCCAGGAACCCTATAATTCACCCCTCCACTTT CASIYTQEPYNSPLHF TRBJ1-6 16 - TRBV11-3 many
TGTGCCAGCAGACTAGCGGGACCGTCGAACACCGGGGAGCTGTTTTTT CASRLAGPSNTGELFF TRBJ2-2 16 TRBD2 TRBV7-9 -
TGTGCCATACAGGGGGCCCCGCTCGATGAGCAGTTCTTC CAIQGAPLDEQFF TRBJ2-1 13 TRBD1 TRBV10-3 once
TGTGCCAGCAGCTCCTTGGGACAAGGTAGTGAGCAGTACTTC CASSSLGQGSEQYF TRBJ2-7 14 - TRBV5-8 many
TGTGCCACCAGTAGGCTAGCGGGGGGGGAGACCCATCAGCCCCAGCATTTT CATSRLAGGETHQPQHF TRBJ1-5 17 - TRBV24-1 -
TGTGCCAGCAAGGCCGACAATGAGCAGTTCTTC CASKADNEQFF TRBJ2-1 11 - TRBV2 -
TGTGCCAGCACACCGGGGACGATTGACAGGGAGCAGTTCTTC CASTPGTIDREQFF TRBJ2-1 14 - TRBV12-3/TRBV12-4 -
TGCAGTGCTACACCGCCTAGCTTTCAAGAGACCCAGTACTTC CSATPPSFQETQYF TRBJ2-5 14 - TRBV20-1 many
TGCGCCAGCAGCACCGGGACAGGGTACTACGAGCAGTACTTC CASSTGTGYYEQYF TRBJ2-7 14 TRBD1 TRBV5-1 many
TGTGCCAGCACCCGAGACAAGAGCTCCTACAATGAGCAGTTCTTC CASTRDKSSYNEQFF TRBJ2-1 15 - TRBV6-5 many
TGTGCCAGCGGTTTTGTTATCGAGGGACCCTACGAGCAGTACTTC CASGFVIEGPYEQYF TRBJ2-7 15 - TRBV25-1 -
TGTGGCACCAGCACCCTCGGGGCCATGCGGGAAAAACTATTTTTT CGTSTLGAMREKLFF TRBJ1-4 15 - TRBV15 -
TGTGCCTGGAGGTTAGCGGGAGGTGGCGAGACCCAGTACTTC CAWRLAGGGETQYF TRBJ2-5 14 TRBD2 TRBV30 -
TGCGCCAGCAGCTTGGGGGACCACTATGGCTACACCTTC CASSLGDHYGYTF TRBJ1-2 13 - TRBV5-1 many
TGTGCCAGCAGCCAGCGGGAGGGCACCGGGGAGCTGTTTTTT CASSQREGTGELFF TRBJ2-2 14 TRBD2 TRBV12-3/TRBV12-4 few
TGTGCCAGCATCCTAGGGACAGGGAACACCTTC CASILGTGNTF TRBJ1-2 11 TRBD1 TRBV11-2 -
TGTGCCACCAGCAGAGATAGGGGCAGGGGGTACAATGAGCAGTTCTTC CATSRDRGRGYNEQFF TRBJ2-1 16 TRBD1 TRBV15 many
TGTGCCACCAGCAGAGGGACTACAGGGGTCGGGGAGACCCAGTACTTC CATSRGTTGVGETQYF TRBJ2-5 16 - TRBV15 -
TGCAGTGCCAATATACGACAGGGGATTTGGAATACGCAGTATTTT CSANIRQGIWNTQYF TRBJ2-3 15 TRBD1 TRBV20-1 many
TGCAGCGTGAAGACAGGGAATTCCTACAATGAGCAGTTCTTC CSVKTGNSYNEQFF TRBJ2-1 14 TRBD1 TRBV29-1 many
TGCAGTGCTAGTCGAAGACTAGCGGGGGAGACTGAAGCTTTCTTT CSASRRLAGETEAFF TRBJ1-1 15 - TRBV20-1 once
TGTGCCCTATCGGCTGGCGGGATGAACACCGGGGAGCTGTTTTTT CALSAGGMNTGELFF TRBJ2-2 15 - TRBV7-9 -
TGTGCCTGGAGCGTCAGTACCTACGAGCAGTACTTC CAWSVSTYEQYF TRBJ2-7 12 - TRBV30 -
TGTGCCAGCAGCCAAGTCGGGGACAGGTGGCAACCGCCCCAGCATTTT CASSQVGDRWQPPQHF TRBJ1-5 16 TRBD1 TRBV7-2 -
TGTGCCAGCAGCTTATATCTGGACTTTGGACTAGCCGGCGGCTACACCTTC CASSLYLDFGLAGGYTF TRBJ1-2 17 - TRBV7-9 many
TGCGCCAGCAGCCTCGCCGGGAGCCCATATAATTCACCCCTCCACTTT CASSLAGSPYNSPLHF TRBJ1-6 16 - TRBV5-1 many
TGTGCCAGCAGCGCCGACAGGGGCGTTAACTCTGAAGCTTTCTTT CASSADRGVNSEAFF TRBJ1-1 15 TRBD1 TRBV7-9 many
TGTGCCACCCCCACGGGGACAGGAAGAAGCTACGAGCAGTACTTC CATPTGTGRSYEQYF TRBJ2-7 15 TRBD1 TRBV24-1 -
TGTGCCAGCAGCTCCTGGACAGGGGATGGCTACACCTTC CASSSWTGDGYTF TRBJ1-2 13 TRBD1 TRBV7-8 many
TGTGCCAGCAGCTTACACAGGGCCGCGGGAGGGCTTGAGACCCAGTACTTC CASSLHRAAGGLETQYF TRBJ2-5 17 TRBD2 TRBV7-6 -
TGTGCCAGCAGCGTAGATCGGGACTACTTGAAGGATGAGCAGTTCTTC CASSVDRDYLKDEQFF TRBJ2-1 16 TRBD2 TRBV9 many
TGTGCCAGTAGTACCCGGGACCGCCGTTATGGCTACACCTTC CASSTRDRRYGYTF TRBJ1-2 14 - TRBV19 many
TGTGCCAGCAGCTTAGCGCTGTTTTTT CASSLALFF TRBJ2-2 9 - TRBV7-2 -
TGTGCCAGCAGCGCCCCAGGGGTGAGCACCATATATTTT CASSAPGVSTIYF TRBJ1-3 13 - TRBV9 many
TGTGCCAGCAGGGGAGCTGAAGCTTTCTTT CASRGAEAFF TRBJ1-1 10 - TRBV6-5 many
TGTGCCAGCAGTACCAGTGGTCACAATGAGCAGTTCTTC CASSTSGHNEQFF TRBJ2-1 13 - TRBV25-1 medium-sized
TGTGCCAGCAGCTTCAAGAAGGACACAACCCTCCACTTT CASSFKKDTTLHF TRBJ1-6 13 - TRBV7-2 many
TGTGCCAGCAGTTACGGGACTAGCAAGGATACGCAGTATTTT CASSYGTSKDTQYF TRBJ2-3 14 TRBD2 TRBV6-5 many
TGCGCCAGCAGCTTGCAGGTGGGGTATGGCTACACCTTC CASSLQVGYGYTF TRBJ1-2 13 - TRBV5-1 -
TGCAGTGCCACGACAGTCACTGAAGCTTTCTTT CSATTVTEAFF TRBJ1-1 11 - TRBV20-1 many
TGTGCCTGGAGTCCAGCTCTTCCATCCACCGGGGAGCTGTTTTTT CAWSPALPSTGELFF TRBJ2-2 15 - TRBV10-1 -
TGCAGTGCTAGGGGGGTTAGCGGGTGGAACTCCTACAATGAGCAGTTCTTC CSARGVSGWNSYNEQFF TRBJ2-1 17 TRBD2 TRBV20-1 many
TGTGCCACTAGCGGACCCTACAATGAGCAGTTCTTC CATSGPYNEQFF TRBJ2-1 12 TRBD2 TRBV10-3 -
TGTGCCAGCAGCTTACTTATTAACGGGGGCCAGGAGACCCAGTACTTC CASSLLINGGQETQYF TRBJ2-5 16 - TRBV13 -
TGTGCCAGTAGTAACTCACCCGGGGGTACAGATACGCAGTATTTT CASSNSPGGTDTQYF TRBJ2-3 15 - TRBV19 -
TGTGCCAGCAGTCCAAGGGGGGGGAACACTGAAGCTTTCTTT CASSPRGGNTEAFF TRBJ1-1 14 - TRBV12-3/TRBV12-4 many
TGTGCCAGCAGGAAAAGGGGGCAGGGAGATACGCAGTATTTT CASRKRGQGDTQYF TRBJ2-3 14 TRBD1 TRBV6-2/TRBV6-3 few